This T cell receptor (beta chain) was identified during a study of Tregs in tolerant kidney transplant recipients. Unstimulated Tregs (CD4+CD25+CD127-) and CD4+CD25- non-Tregs were sorted from PBMCs. Regulatory T cells were sorted from thawed PBMCs rested overnight at 37°C with approximately 180 IU/ml IL-2. General study results and limits: Expanding Tregs on activated donor B cells appeared to best identify donor-specific TCRbeta clones.

Sequencing used immunoSEQ multiplex PCR; TCRdb keeps in-frame clones, though not all of them. The sample has about 73,000 clones; less than 95% are singletons. Regarding this clone: The target antigen is unknown.

This CDR3 contains 14 residues. Germline V gene lookup returns CDR1 MDHEN and CDR2 SYDVKM. Germline trimming cut 4 bases from V and 2 bases from J; bases unmatched to any gene: 4. This clonotype was obtained from a human donor who received a combined kidney and bone marrow transplant. The chain links TRBV28 to TRBJ1-2, with 7 bases matching TRBD1. Sequences were derived from Tregs from blood, sampled before the transplant. CDR3 amino acids: CASSWGTVNYGYTF. Written as DNA, the CDR3 is TGTGCCAGCAGTTGGGGGACAGTGAACTATGGCTACACCTTC.